This T cell receptor beta chain was captured in a study of cytomegalovirus exposure and HLA in healthy donors. Findings and caveats of the study: Reports credit the classifier with highly specific, highly sensitive diagnosis of cytomegalovirus status. Cytomegalovirus-associated TCR beta chains were listed, numbering 164. There was a cluster of highly shared sequence variants that was likely a sequencing artifact.

Use of 60 Vbeta and 13 Jbeta primers characterized the PCR. This table comes from immunoSEQ multiplex PCR, and its TCRdb copy is limited to in-frame clones, with some not included. This table has about 130,000 clones, about 66% appearing once. Per germline, CDR1 MNHEY and CDR2 SMNVEV (reference sequence). The CDR3 spans 14 residues. Trimming shortened V by 3 bases and J by 1 base, and 9 bases separated the two germline ends. With respect to this clone: The antigen remains unidentified.

This TCR derives from a human donor in good health. The sample taken for sequencing was PBMCs. V gene TRBV27 combines with J gene TRBJ2-5, with TRBD2 as a possible D gene (6 bases). DNA for the CDR3: TGTGCCAGCAGTTTGGAGGGGACCCAAGAGACCCAGTACTTC. Amino acids: CASSLEGTQETQYF.